This record covers a single TCR beta chain. No antigen is known for it. This table comes from immunoSEQ multiplex PCR, and its TCRdb copy is limited to in-frame clones, with some not included. The data contain some 100,000 clones, roughly nine tenths of them seen just once; the ten biggest clones take up roughly 3.1%. The data derive from a study of T cell responses to AZD1222 COVID-19 vaccine. General observations from the study: Baseline testing showed seropositivity in only a handful of AZD1222 recipients. Donors were largely white British and mainly female; clonal diversity was possibly underestimated.

The V end was cut by 0 bases, the J end by 5 bases, with 19 bases between. CDR1 is LGHNA, CDR2 YNFKEQ, per germline. The CDR3 totals 17 residues. The specimen comprised peripheral blood, sampled 28 days after the second AZD1222 dose. V gene TRBV4-2 combines with J gene TRBJ1-2; D might be TRBD1 (6 bases). This TCR was sampled from an adult who received the AZD1222 COVID-19 vaccine. CDR3 sequence (DNA): TGTGCCAGCAGCCAAGATGACAGTGGGGGCCTCCTTTATGGCTACACCTTC. It encodes CASSQDDSGGLLYGYTF.